This T cell receptor (beta chain) appears in the sequencing data of a study of blood T cell repertoires in COVID-19. The repertoire was sequenced with immunoSEQ multiplex PCR; TCRdb's copy has only in-frame clones and lacks some. The sample consists of about 300,000 clones, around nine tenths of them appearing once. CDR3 length: 14 amino acids. V was cut by 0 bases and J by 7 bases, with 9 bases left in between. Germline CDR1 MGHRA, CDR2 YSYEKL. This sequence originates from a man between 65 and 80 years old with acute or convalescent COVID-19. The J gene is TRBJ2-2, the V gene TRBV4-1; D ambiguous. Sequencing input: peripheral blood. The CDR3 loop is CASSQDPGFGELFF. Here the CDR3 DNA reads TGCGCCAGCAGCCAAGATCCTGGCTTCGGGGAGCTGTTTTTT.